Presented here are 32 T cell receptor beta chains from one specimen sequenced in a study of chemoradiotherapy in HPV16-positive cancers. Sequencing was performed with immunoSEQ multiplex PCR; in TCRdb, only in-frame clones are kept and a portion is missing. The sample holds approximately 9,500 clones; over 60% are singletons and the top ten take 13%. The sequencing used tumor tissue, collected from a patient who underwent chemoradiotherapy. Source of these receptors: a human donor with HPV-associated anogenital cancer.

This clone was seen once. The chain joins TRBV5-1 to TRBJ2-1; 9 bases agree with TRBD2. The junction had 7 bases not matched to a gene; V was cut back by 6 bases and J by 6 bases. CDR3 length: 14 amino acids. The germline CDR1 and CDR2 sequences are SGHRS and YFSETQ. CDR3 DNA sequence: TGCGCCAGCACCAGGGGCGGGGGGGCCAATGAGCAGTTCTTC. This sequence encodes CASTRGGGANEQFF.

The chain uses TRBV6-1 and TRBJ1-5, with a possible D match to TRBD1 (6 bases). V was pared by 8 bases and J by 1 base, with 6 bases between. Per germline, CDR1 MNHNS and CDR2 SASEGT. CDR3 length: 12 amino acids. CDR3 amino acids: CASDRSNQPQHF. In nucleotides, the CDR3 is TGTGCCAGCGACAGGAGCAATCAGCCCCAGCATTTT.

This chain links TRBV6-4 with TRBJ2-3; 11 positions agree with TRBD2. The CDR3 covers 15 residues. V lost 3 bases to trimming and J lost 2 bases; unmatched junction nucleotides: 1. Germline CDR1 reads MRHNA; CDR2 reads SNTAGT. The CDR3 DNA reads as TGTGCCAGCAGTGAGACTAGCGGGGACACAGATACGCAGTATTTT. This codes for CASSETSGDTDTQYF.

The chain carries TRBV6-4 and TRBJ2-3; the D gene is possibly TRBD2 (5 bases). The germline V gene has CDR1 MRHNA and CDR2 SNTAGT. The CDR3 is made up of 13 amino acids. Trimming removed 2 bases at V and 4 bases at J, with 7 bases between. The CDR3 bases are TGTGCCAGCAGTGACGGGCGGGCAGATACGCAGTATTTT. This sequence encodes CASSDGRADTQYF.

This rearrangement joins TRBV19 to TRBJ1-2; D may be TRBD1 (6 bases). CDR1 and CDR2 from the germline V gene are LNHDA and SQIVND (reference sequence). The V gene lost 10 bases and the J gene lost 8 bases, with 20 bases spanning the gap. The CDR3 length is 13 residues. The CDR3 loop is CATRWLGATGYTF. CDR3 bases: TGTGCCACTAGGTGGTTGGGGGCAACGGGCTACACCTTC.

The V gene is TRBV29-1, the J gene TRBJ2-5; 11 bases fit TRBD2. V trimming: 6 bases; J trimming: 1 base; junction bases outside the gene matches: 4. The germline V gene encodes CDR1 SQVTM and CDR2 ANQGSEA. The length of the CDR3 is 14 residues. The CDR3 loop reads CSVTTSGGQETQYF. The CDR3 DNA is TGCAGCGTGACTACTAGCGGGGGCCAAGAGACCCAGTACTTC.

The V and J genes are TRBV5-4 and TRBJ2-1, with 9 positions matching TRBD1. There are 14 residues in the CDR3. The V gene's germline CDR1 is SGHNT and CDR2 YYREEE (reference sequence). Germline trimming cut 3 bases from V and 10 bases from J; bases unmatched to any gene: 8. The CDR3 DNA reads as TGTGCCAGCAGCTGGGACAGGGCGTGGGGCGAGCAGTTCTTC. Translated, it gives CASSWDRAWGEQFF.

V gene TRBV6-1 combines with J gene TRBJ2-7; D gene ambiguous. Trimming removed 2 bases at V and 6 bases at J, with 8 bases between. Germline V CDR1 and CDR2: MNHNS, SASEGT. CDR3 length: 12 residues. CDR3 residues: CASSETPFEQYF. The CDR3 region has the DNA TGTGCCAGCAGTGAAACTCCCTTCGAGCAGTACTTC.

This chain links TRBV29-1 with TRBJ1-1, with TRBD1 identical over 10 bases. CDR1 is SQVTM and CDR2 is ANQGSEA in the germline V gene. The CDR3 runs to 14 residues. V was clipped by 5 bases and J by 4 bases; unmatched bases: 7. CDR3 DNA: TGCAGCGTTTCCCTGACAGGGGGCACCACTGAAGCTTTCTTT. This translates into CSVSLTGGTTEAFF. Together with reference TRBV29-1 and TRBJ1-1, the CDR3 gives the full variable domain: SAVISQKPSRDICQRGTSLTIQCQVDSQVTMMFWYRQQPGQSLTLIATANQGSEATYESGFVIDKFPISRPNLTFSTLTVSNMSPEDSSIYLCSVSLTGGTTEAFFGQGTRLTVV.

The genes are TRBV28 and TRBJ1-5, with D perhaps matching TRBD1 (6 bases). This CDR3 is 16 amino acids long. Trimming pared 1 base from V and 2 bases from J, leaving 12 bases between. Germline assignment: CDR1 MDHEN and CDR2 SYDVKM. The CDR3 DNA reads TGTGCCAGCAGTTTATTGGACAGTCGTCGCAATCAGCCCCAGCATTTT. This encodes CASSLLDSRRNQPQHF.

The chain has TRBV30 and TRBJ2-7; D might be TRBD1 or TRBD2, each matching 6 bases. Germline V gene sequence: CDR1 GTSNPN, CDR2 SVGIG (reference sequence). CDR3 length: 14 residues. V was shortened by 1 base and J by 1 base, with 11 bases between the two germline ends. DNA for the CDR3: TGTGCCTGGAGTGCCGGGGGCAGTTCCTACGAGCAGTACTTC. It translates to CAWSAGGSSYEQYF.

J is TRBJ1-2 and V is TRBV11-2; 12 nucleotides agree with TRBD1. With V trimmed by 4 bases and J by 7 bases, 10 bases remained unmatched. Germline V gene sequence: CDR1 SGHAT, CDR2 FQNNGV. This CDR3 has 16 amino acids. The CDR3 reads CASSYRWGQGAGGYTF. The CDR3 DNA follows: TGTGCCAGCAGCTACCGCTGGGGACAGGGGGCCGGTGGCTACACCTTC.

This chain joins TRBV7-8 and TRBJ1-2, with D possibly being TRBD1 (5 bases). Germline loops: CDR1 SGHVS, CDR2 FQNEAQ. V was trimmed by 5 bases and J by 2 bases, leaving 15 bases between them. There are 15 residues in the CDR3. The CDR3 sequence: CASSTRTNSNYGYTF. CDR3 DNA: TGTGCCAGCAGCACCAGGACAAATTCCAACTATGGCTACACCTTC.

This chain links TRBV6-1 with TRBJ2-7; D is possibly TRBD1 (5 bases). The CDR3 runs to 13 residues. The V gene's germline CDR1 is MNHNS and CDR2 SASEGT. The germline V and J ends were trimmed by 5 bases and 1 base, with 9 bases remaining between them. In nucleotides, the CDR3 is TGTGCCAGCAGTTGGGGCAGTTCCTACGAGCAGTACTTC. This encodes CASSWGSSYEQYF.

The chain carries TRBV7-2 and TRBJ1-3, with D unresolved. Trimming removed 5 bases at V and 0 bases at J, with 14 bases between. The CDR3 contains 16 residues. CDR1 SGHTA and CDR2 FQGNSA come from the germline V gene. The CDR3 region has the DNA TGTGCCAGCAGCCCACCCCCCACAGCCTCTGGAAACACCATATATTTT. It specifies CASSPPPTASGNTIYF.

The rearrangement links TRBV15 to TRBJ1-5; a weak D match, TRBD1 (5 bases). The CDR3 consists of 14 residues. Trimming removed 1 base from V and 3 bases from J, with 7 bases in between. Looked up from germline, CDR1 is LNHNV and CDR2 is YYDKDF (reference sequence). The CDR3 DNA sequence: TGTGCCACCAGCAGAGGGGGGGTCAATCAGCCCCAGCATTTT. Protein sequence: CATSRGGVNQPQHF.

CDR3 sequence (DNA): TGTGCCAGCAGCTTGAGCGGAGCCTACGAGCAGTACTTC. Residues: CASSLSGAYEQYF. The V and J genes are TRBV7-8 and TRBJ2-7; a possible D gene is TRBD2 (5 bases). The CDR3 totals 13 residues. From germline, CDR1 is SGHVS and CDR2 FQNEAQ. Trimming removed 3 bases from V and 2 bases from J, with 8 bases in between.

Written as DNA, the CDR3 is TGTGCCTGGAGGTCACCGGCGGGAGCCTATGGCTACACCTTC. Its translation: CAWRSPAGAYGYTF. This chain connects TRBV30 to TRBJ1-2, with D unresolved. Trimming took off 3 bases at V and 4 bases at J, with 15 bases between the two ends. Germline CDR1 reads GTSNPN; CDR2 reads SVGIG (reference sequence). The length of the CDR3 is 14 residues.

The chain links TRBV6-6 to TRBJ2-7; weak D call: TRBD1 (6 bases). Germline lookup yields CDR1 MNHNY and CDR2 SVGAGI (reference sequence). V was trimmed by 5 bases and J by 3 bases, leaving 14 bases between them. The CDR3 length is 14 residues. In nucleotides, the CDR3 is TGTGCCAGCAGTCCGCCGACAGGTTACTACGAGCAGTACTTC. Protein product: CASSPPTGYYEQYF.

CDR3 amino acids: CAWTQTDYNEQFF. The CDR3 DNA follows: TGTGCCTGGACCCAGACGGATTACAATGAGCAGTTCTTC. The chain is built from TRBV5-4 and TRBJ2-1; no firm D call. This CDR3 has 13 amino acids. The germline gives CDR1 SGHNT, CDR2 YYREEE (reference sequence). Trimming took off 10 bases at V and 4 bases at J, with 15 bases between the two ends.

This clone showed up just once. The chain links TRBV6-5 to TRBJ2-7, with TRBD1 matching over 8 bases. V trimming: 4 bases; J trimming: 3 bases; junction bases outside the gene matches: 2. Germline CDR1 reads MNHEY; CDR2 reads SVGAGI. This CDR3 has 13 amino acids. In DNA form, the CDR3 reads TGTGCCAGCAGTTCAGGACAGGGCTACGAGCAGTACTTC. It translates to CASSSGQGYEQYF.

The V gene is TRBV7-6, the J gene TRBJ2-2; D not resolved. Germline CDR1 and CDR2: SGHVS and FNYEAQ. The CDR3 is 11 residues long. Trimming took 3 bases from V and 4 from J, leaving 0 bases between them. The CDR3 sequence: CASSFTGELFF. CDR3 sequence (DNA): TGTGCCAGCAGCTTCACCGGGGAGCTGTTTTTT.

The genes are TRBV18 and TRBJ1-2; 7 bases are a match to TRBD1. The CDR3 spans 13 residues. The germline gives CDR1 KGHSH, CDR2 LQKENI. Germline trimming cut 6 bases from V and 8 bases from J; bases unmatched to any gene: 9. The CDR3 protein is CASSLGTVGGYTF. The CDR3 coding sequence is TGTGCCAGCTCTCTCGGGACAGTAGGAGGCTACACCTTC. Drawing the rest from reference TRBV18 and TRBJ1-2, the complete variable domain is NAGVMQNPRHLVRRRGQEARLRCSPMKGHSHVYWYRQLPEEGLKFMVYLQKENIIDESGMPKERFSAEFPKEGPSILRIQQVVRGDSAAYFCASSLGTVGGYTFGSGTRLTVV.

This clone showed up just a few times. The gene calls are TRBV2 and TRBJ1-6; weak D call: TRBD1 (6 bases). Trimming pared 2 bases from V and 10 bases from J, leaving 15 bases between. Germline V gene data show CDR1 as SNHLY and CDR2 as FYNNEI. This CDR3 comprises 15 residues. The CDR3, as DNA: TGTGCCAGCAGTGAAAGATTAACAGGGTTCTCACCCCTCCACTTT. It encodes CASSERLTGFSPLHF.

The chain recombines TRBV7-2 with TRBJ2-1; 8 positions agree with TRBD1. Germline V lookup: CDR1 SGHTA, CDR2 FQGNSA. This CDR3 is 13 amino acids long. V trimming: 9 bases; J trimming: 7 bases; junction bases outside the gene matches: 8. This CDR3 reads CARGRTGWNEQFF. The CDR3 coding sequence is TGTGCCAGAGGGCGGACAGGGTGGAATGAGCAGTTCTTC.

The genes are TRBV5-6 and TRBJ1-4, with a tentative D call TRBD1 (6 bases). The V end lost 5 bases, the J end lost 8 bases, and 16 bases lay between the germline ends. This CDR3 comprises 14 residues. Germline lookup yields CDR1 SGHDT and CDR2 YYEEEE. CDR3 nucleotide sequence: TGTGCCAGCAGTCTCCAGGGGCCGCTGGAAAAACTGTTTTTT. Its translation: CASSLQGPLEKLFF.

This clone occurred a few times. This chain connects TRBV9 to TRBJ1-1, with 7 positions matching TRBD1. With 3 bases clipped from V and 5 bases from J, the junction kept 4 bases outside the gene matches. CDR3 length: 13 residues. The germline CDR1 and CDR2 sequences are SGDLS and YYNGEE. CDR3 bases: TGTGCCAGCAGCGAGCGGACAGGTACTGAAGCTTTCTTT. Translation: CASSERTGTEAFF.

This clone showed up just once. The chain employs TRBV27 and TRBJ1-1; D gene unclear. Germline V gives CDR1 MNHEY, CDR2 SMNVEV (reference sequence). Deletions cut 5 bases from V and 1 base from J, with 14 bases between. The CDR3 is 15 amino acids. The CDR3 region is CASSPRTVQNTEAFF. The CDR3 DNA is TGTGCCAGCAGTCCCCGGACGGTCCAGAACACTGAAGCTTTCTTT.

The V gene is TRBV7-9, the J gene TRBJ2-3; D remains unclear. CDR1 is SEHNR and CDR2 is FQNEAQ in the germline V gene (reference sequence). This CDR3 region has 11 residues. V shed 8 bases and J shed 6 bases, with 9 bases lying between them. CDR3 in amino acids: CASRAVDTQYF. The CDR3 region has the DNA TGTGCCAGCCGTGCCGTGGATACGCAGTATTTT.

Comment on this clone: A read error may account for a junction end that differs from germline. V is TRBV7-7 and J is TRBJ2-1; 8 positions agree with TRBD1. There are 15 residues in the CDR3. In germline, CDR1 is SSHAT, CDR2 FNYEAQ (reference sequence). CDR3 nucleotides: TGTGCTAGCAGCTCGGGACAGGAGGTAGCGAATGAGCAGTTCTTC. It is translated as CASSSGQEVANEQFF. The full variable domain, rest sourced from reference TRBV7-7 and TRBJ2-1, is GAGVSQSPRYKVTKRGQDVTLRCDPISSHATLYWYQQALGQGPEFLTYFNYEAQPDKSGLPSDRFSAERPEGSISTLTIQRTEQRDSAMYRCASSSGQEVANEQFFGPGTRLTVL.

This clone has only one observation. The chain uses TRBV5-1 and TRBJ1-1; D gene unclear. The germline V and J ends were trimmed by 4 bases and 4 bases, with 11 bases remaining between them. The CDR3 is 13 residues long. Germline CDR1 and CDR2: SGHRS and YFSETQ. The CDR3 DNA reads as TGCGCCAGCAGCGCCGGGGTTAGCACTGAAGCTTTCTTT. Translation: CASSAGVSTEAFF.

This clone was observed a single time. The chain combines TRBV7-4 with TRBJ1-5, with D possibly TRBD1 on 6 matching bases. V shed 5 bases and J shed 7 bases, with 15 bases lying between them. Germline V gene lookup returns CDR1 SGHVT and CDR2 SQSDAQ. The CDR3 is 14 amino acids. This CDR3 reads CASSPNRAGQPQHF. The CDR3 nucleotides read TGTGCCAGCAGCCCGAACAGGGCCGGGCAGCCCCAGCATTTT. The complete variable domain, with remaining parts taken from reference TRBV7-4 and TRBJ1-5, reads GAGVSQSPRYKVAKRGRDVALRCDSISGHVTLYWYRQTLGQGSEVLTYSQSDAQRDKSGRPSGRFSAERPERSVSTLKIQRTEQGDSAVYLCASSPNRAGQPQHFGDGTRLSIL.